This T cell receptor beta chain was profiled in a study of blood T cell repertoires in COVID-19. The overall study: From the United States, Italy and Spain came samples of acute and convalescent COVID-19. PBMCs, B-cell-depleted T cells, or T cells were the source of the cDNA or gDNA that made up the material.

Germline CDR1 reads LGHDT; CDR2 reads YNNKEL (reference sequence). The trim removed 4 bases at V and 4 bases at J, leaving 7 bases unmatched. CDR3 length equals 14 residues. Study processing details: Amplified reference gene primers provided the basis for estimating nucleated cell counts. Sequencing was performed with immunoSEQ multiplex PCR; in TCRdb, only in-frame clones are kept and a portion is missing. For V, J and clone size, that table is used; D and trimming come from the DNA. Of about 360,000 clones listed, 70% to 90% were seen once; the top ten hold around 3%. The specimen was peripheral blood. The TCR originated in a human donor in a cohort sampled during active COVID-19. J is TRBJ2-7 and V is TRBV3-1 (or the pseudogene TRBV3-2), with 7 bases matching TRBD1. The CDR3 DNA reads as TGTGCCAGCAGCCCACCGGGACAGACTTACGAGCAGTACTTC. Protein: CASSPPGQTYEQYF.